The rows below give T cell receptor beta chains drawn from one sample of a study of T cells in tuberculosis. The protocol was immunoSEQ multiplex PCR, while the TCRdb copy is restricted to in-frame clones and leaves out a portion. The data hold roughly 34,000 clones, with 92% observed a single time. Sequences were obtained from PBMCs. These receptor sequences come from a donor between 10 and 35 years old with latent tuberculosis or without tuberculosis infection. Some clones in this sample may be carry-over from other donors' samples. Both conserved end residues are part of each CDR3. D genes are given only for firm matches. Clone size is not always given. Where it is, it says once, few, many or a class for expanded clones.

abundance	v_gene	j_gene	d_gene	CDR3nt	CDR3aa
-	TRBV5-1	TRBJ1-4	TRBD1	TGCGCCAGCATGGGACAGTCTAATGAAAAACTGTTTTTT	CASMGQSNEKLFF
-	TRBV4-2	TRBJ1-2	TRBD1	TGTGCCAGCAGCCAAGGGTGGACAGGGGCCGGTGGCTACACCTTC	CASSQGWTGAGGYTF
-	TRBV5-1	TRBJ2-5	TRBD2	TGCGCCAGCAGCTCAGATCCTAGCGGGAGAGGGGAGACCCAGTACTTC	CASSSDPSGRGETQYF
-	TRBV5-1	TRBJ2-1	TRBD2	TGCGCCAGCAGCCCAGCTAGCGGACCCTACAATGAGCAGTTCTTC	CASSPASGPYNEQFF
-	TRBV4-1	TRBJ2-7	TRBD2	TGCGCCAGCAGTCATACGACTAGCGGGGGCTCCGAGCAGTACTTC	CASSHTTSGGSEQYF
-	TRBV30	TRBJ2-6	TRBD1	TGTGCCTGGGACAGGGGGCCTGGGGCCAACGTCCTGACTTTC	CAWDRGPGANVLTF
-	TRBV19	TRBJ1-5	TRBD1	TGTGCCAGTAGTATCCAAGGGACAGGGTATCAGCCCCAGCATTTT	CASSIQGTGYQPQHF
-	TRBV4-1	TRBJ2-7	-	TGCGCCAGCAGCCAAGAGAGCTCCTACGAGCAGTACTTC	CASSQESSYEQYF
-	TRBV7-9	TRBJ1-1	-	TGTGCCAGCAGCCCGGGGGGGGCCACTGAAGCTTTCTTT	CASSPGGATEAFF
-	TRBV2	TRBJ2-1	-	TGTGCCAGCAGTGACGGGCTAGCCGGCGATGAGCAGTTCTTC	CASSDGLAGDEQFF
-	TRBV27	TRBJ2-7	-	TGTGCCAGTTCCAGGGTAAACTCCTACGAGCAGTACTTC	CASSRVNSYEQYF
once	TRBV6-5	TRBJ2-7	-	TGTGCCAGCAGTCCACCCCCCAGGAGGGAGCAGTACTTC	CASSPPPRREQYF
-	TRBV30	TRBJ2-1	TRBD2	TGTGCCTGGAGTACCGGGACTAGCGGTTTAAATGAGCAGTTCTTC	CAWSTGTSGLNEQFF
-	TRBV5-4	TRBJ1-2	-	TGTGCCAGCAGCTTGGCGCGACAGACTAACTATGGCTACACCTTC	CASSLARQTNYGYTF
-	TRBV2	TRBJ1-4	TRBD1	TGTGCCAGCAGTGCCCAGGGGGCCCGGGATGAAAAACTGTTTTTT	CASSAQGARDEKLFF
-	TRBV13	TRBJ2-1	-	TGTGCCAGCAGCTTAGGATTTAGAGCGCCACCTTACAATGAGCAGTTCTTC	CASSLGFRAPPYNEQFF
-	TRBV27	TRBJ2-6	-	TGTGCCAGCAGTTTAGGCCGACATACCTCTGGGGCCAACGTCCTGACTTTC	CASSLGRHTSGANVLTF
-	TRBV2	TRBJ2-2	-	TGTGCCAGCAGACAGGGTAAAACCGGGGAGCTGTTTTTT	CASRQGKTGELFF
-	TRBV30	TRBJ1-2	-	TGTGCCTGGAGGGCCAACTATGGCTACACCTTC	CAWRANYGYTF
few	TRBV2	TRBJ1-6	-	TGTGCCAGCAGTGTCGAGGGCCCGCCGGGATCACCCCTCCACTTT	CASSVEGPPGSPLHF
few	TRBV28	TRBJ1-1	TRBD1	TGTGCCACGACAGGGCCGGGATTAGACCCTGCTTTCTTT	CATTGPGLDPAFF
-	TRBV2	TRBJ1-2	TRBD1	TGTGCCAGCAAGGGACAGGGGGCGGACGGCTACACCTTC	CASKGQGADGYTF
once	TRBV2	TRBJ2-5	TRBD1	TGTGCCAGCAGTGCGGACAGGAACCAAGAGACCCAGTACTTC	CASSADRNQETQYF
-	TRBV7-2	TRBJ1-1	-	TGTGCCAGCAGCTTAGGACAAATGAACACTGAAGCTTTCTTT	CASSLGQMNTEAFF
once	TRBV27	TRBJ1-4	TRBD1	TGTGCCAGTCGAAGGGCAGGGGGAGGTCTTAATGAAAAACTGTTTTTT	CASRRAGGGLNEKLFF
-	TRBV7-2	TRBJ2-3	TRBD2	TGTGCCAGCAGCTTCCTCCTGCAGCGGGGGATCACAGATACGCAGTATTTT	CASSFLLQRGITDTQYF
-	TRBV5-1	TRBJ2-7	TRBD2	TGCGCCAGCAGCCGCGGGACTAGCGTTCCCTACGAGCAGTACTTC	CASSRGTSVPYEQYF
-	TRBV5-1	TRBJ1-1	-	TGCGCCAGCAGGGGGGCGCCGGATTCCACTGAAGCTTTCTTT	CASRGAPDSTEAFF
-	TRBV2	TRBJ1-5	-	TGTGCCTCCTCCACGGGACAGCCCCAGCATTTT	CASSTGQPQHF
-	TRBV11-2	TRBJ2-7	-	TGTGCCAGCAGCTTATTAAAAATCGGGGAGCAGTACTTC	CASSLLKIGEQYF
-	TRBV12-5	TRBJ1-2	TRBD1	TGTGCTAGTGAAATGGACAGGGATGGCTACACCTTC	CASEMDRDGYTF
-	TRBV6-1	TRBJ2-7	-	TGTGCCAGCAGTGAAATCTTAGCGGCATATGGTACGGGCGAGCAGTACTTC	CASSEILAAYGTGEQYF
-	TRBV2	TRBJ2-2	-	TGTGCCACTAACAGGGCAGCCGGGGAGCTGTTTTTT	CATNRAAGELFF
once	TRBV4-2	TRBJ1-2	-	TGTGCCAGCAGCCAAGAGGGGGGGTTCGGCTATGGCTACACCTTC	CASSQEGGFGYGYTF
-	TRBV5-1	TRBJ2-7	-	TGCGCCAGCAGCGCCTGGTTCAGGGTAAGGTCCTACGAGCAGTACTTC	CASSAWFRVRSYEQYF
-	TRBV11-2	TRBJ2-7	TRBD2	TGTGCCAGCAGCTTAGAGCCTAGCGGGAGAGGTGAGCAGTACTTC	CASSLEPSGRGEQYF
few	TRBV6-5	TRBJ2-7	TRBD1	TGTGCCAGCACCTCGGACAGGGGGTCCTACGAGCAGTACTTC	CASTSDRGSYEQYF